The rows below give T cell receptor beta chains drawn from one sample of a study of T-cell reconstitution after alpha-beta-depleted transplantation in children. Each CDR3 protein gets one entry after TCRdb re-called the PCR reads with MiXCR. The sample yields 600,000 to 700,000 distinct CDR3 sequences, roughly 14% seen once. The sample in question was PBMCs, obtained before TCRalphabeta/CD19-depleted stem cell transplant. These receptors were taken from a girl aged 2 to 9 with congenital amegakaryocytic thrombocytopenia, due to receive a stem cell transplant. Both conserved end residues are part of each CDR3.

J: TRBJ2-3; V: TRBV28; CDR3: CASLTRDRLSSTLHTQYF
J: TRBJ2-7; V: TRBV27; CDR3: CASSSLQDLSSYEQYF
J: TRBJ1-2; V: TRBV4-2; CDR3: CASSQPGQGPVRDGYTF
J: TRBJ2-7; V: TRBV5-1; CDR3: CASGTDYEQYF
J: TRBJ2-1; V: TRBV7-8; CDR3: CASSWRGLAGSDNEQFF
J: TRBJ1-4; V: TRBV12-3/TRBV12-4; CDR3: CASSWTGQLNEKLFF
J: TRBJ2-5; V: TRBV28; CDR3: CASRPPRGYQETQYF
J: TRBJ2-2; V: TRBV5-1; CDR3: CASSLDPSGAGTGELFF
J: TRBJ2-3; V: TRBV27; CDR3: CASSIGLGRTTDTQYF
J: TRBJ2-7; V: TRBV18; CDR3: CASSPEGQGFEQYF
J: TRBJ1-2; V: TRBV28; CDR3: CASSLGQGRGGYTF
J: TRBJ1-6; V: TRBV12-3/TRBV12-4; CDR3: CASSRDSHNSPLHF
J: TRBJ2-2; V: TRBV4-1; CDR3: CASSQGLIGGELFF
J: TRBJ1-4; V: TRBV29-1; CDR3: CSVEFPGGGNEKLFF
J: TRBJ2-5; V: TRBV3-1; CDR3: CASSHFAGTAQETQYF
J: TRBJ2-7; V: TRBV12-3/TRBV12-4; CDR3: CASSSLGTVHYEQYF
J: TRBJ1-1; V: TRBV12-3/TRBV12-4; CDR3: CASSFWPQKAFF
J: TRBJ2-7; V: TRBV11-1; CDR3: CASSVGLAVVYEQYF
J: TRBJ1-4; V: TRBV7-2; CDR3: CASSRLGGSSNEKLFF
J: TRBJ2-5; V: TRBV6-1; CDR3: CASSEAPAGIQETQYF
J: TRBJ2-7; V: TRBV25-1; CDR3: CASPAWGNSYEQYF
J: TRBJ2-2; V: TRBV3-1; CDR3: CASSHGLAVGTGELFF
J: TRBJ1-3; V: TRBV12-3/TRBV12-4; CDR3: CASSPENGNTIYF
J: TRBJ2-7; V: TRBV10-1; CDR3: CASSDADVGMDEQYF
J: TRBJ2-6; V: TRBV12-3/TRBV12-4; CDR3: CASSQDRAGANVLTF
J: TRBJ2-3; V: TRBV19; CDR3: CASATGLERGHTDTQYF
J: TRBJ2-1; V: TRBV7-6; CDR3: CASSLIGTRSINEQFF
J: TRBJ2-1; V: TRBV18; CDR3: CASSPSIIPTASSYNEQFF
J: TRBJ2-7; V: TRBV6-2/TRBV6-3; CDR3: CASRDAALYEQYF